This T cell receptor beta chain was obtained from a study of early T cells in non-severe SARS-CoV-2 infection. Study results and caveats: Lookups in VDJdb leaned toward anti-spike CD8 responses and missed private and CD4 specificities.

By proportion, this clonotype is medium-sized (0.01 to 0.1%). The target antigen is unknown. Attached unique molecular identifiers marked individual cDNA molecules. TCRdb recomputed calls from the 5' RACE reads with MiXCR, one row per CDR3 protein. Of 30,000 to 40,000 distinct CDR3 sequences listed, about 10% are singletons. Germline trimming cut 4 bases from V and 7 bases from J; bases unmatched to any gene: 4. The CDR3 contains 13 residues. The germline V gene encodes CDR1 MGHRA and CDR2 YSYEKL. The clonotype comes from an adult who was a healthcare worker with PCR-confirmed SARS-CoV-2 infection or an uninfected control (not recorded which). This sequence joins TRBV4-1 and TRBJ1-1; 9 bases agree with TRBD1. Sequences were obtained from whole blood. The CDR3 DNA reads TGCGCCAGCAGCCGGACAGGGGTCGGTGAAGCTTTCTTT. This gives the protein CASSRTGVGEAFF.